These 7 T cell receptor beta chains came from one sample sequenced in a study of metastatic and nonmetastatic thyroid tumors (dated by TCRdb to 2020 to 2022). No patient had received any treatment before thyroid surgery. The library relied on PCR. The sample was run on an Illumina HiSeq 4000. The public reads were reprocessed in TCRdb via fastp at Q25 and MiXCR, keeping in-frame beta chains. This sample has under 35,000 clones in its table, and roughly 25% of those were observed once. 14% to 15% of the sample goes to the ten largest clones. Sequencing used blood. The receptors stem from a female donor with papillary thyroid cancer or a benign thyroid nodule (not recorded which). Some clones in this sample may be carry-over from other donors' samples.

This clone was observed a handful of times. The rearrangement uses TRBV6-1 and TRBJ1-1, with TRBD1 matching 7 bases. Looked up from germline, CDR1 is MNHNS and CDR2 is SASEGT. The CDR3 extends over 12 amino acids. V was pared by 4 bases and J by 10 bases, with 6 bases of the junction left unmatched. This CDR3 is CASSVKDRVAFF. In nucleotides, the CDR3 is TGTGCCAGCAGTGTCAAAGACAGGGTAGCTTTCTTT.

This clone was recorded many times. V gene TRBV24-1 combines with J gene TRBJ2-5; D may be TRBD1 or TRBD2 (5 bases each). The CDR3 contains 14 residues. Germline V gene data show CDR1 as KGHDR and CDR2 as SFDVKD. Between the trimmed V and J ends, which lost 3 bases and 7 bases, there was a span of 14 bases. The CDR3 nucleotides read TGTGCCACCAGTGATATGACAGCGGCAGGGACCCAGTACTTC. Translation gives CATSDMTAAGTQYF.

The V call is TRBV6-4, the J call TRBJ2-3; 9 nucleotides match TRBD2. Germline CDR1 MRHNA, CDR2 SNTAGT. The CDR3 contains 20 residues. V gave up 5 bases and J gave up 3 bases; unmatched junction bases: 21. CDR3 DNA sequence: TGTGCCAGCAGTCCCCTGATGACTAGCGGTCCTCAAAGGGGAACAGATACGCAGTATTTT. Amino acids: CASSPLMTSGPQRGTDTQYF.

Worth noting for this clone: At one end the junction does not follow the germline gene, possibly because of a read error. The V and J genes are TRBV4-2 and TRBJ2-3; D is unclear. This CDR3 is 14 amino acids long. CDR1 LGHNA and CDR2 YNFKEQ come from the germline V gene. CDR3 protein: CASSQELGADTHYF. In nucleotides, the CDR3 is TGTGCCAGCAGCCAAGAGTTGGGCGCAGATACGCATTATTTT.

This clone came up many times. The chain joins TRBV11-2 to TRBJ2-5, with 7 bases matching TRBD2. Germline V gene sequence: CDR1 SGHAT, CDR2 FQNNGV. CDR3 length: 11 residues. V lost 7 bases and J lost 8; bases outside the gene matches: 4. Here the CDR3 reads CASTPGGTQYF. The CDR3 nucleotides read TGTGCCAGCACCCCGGGGGGTACCCAGTACTTC.

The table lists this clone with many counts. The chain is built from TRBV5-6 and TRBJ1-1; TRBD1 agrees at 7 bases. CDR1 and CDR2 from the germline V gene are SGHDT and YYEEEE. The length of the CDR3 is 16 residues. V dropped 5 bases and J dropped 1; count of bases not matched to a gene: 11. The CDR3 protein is CASRRIGGRENTEAFF. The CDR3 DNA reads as TGTGCCAGCAGACGGATAGGGGGCAGGGAGAACACTGAAGCTTTCTTT.

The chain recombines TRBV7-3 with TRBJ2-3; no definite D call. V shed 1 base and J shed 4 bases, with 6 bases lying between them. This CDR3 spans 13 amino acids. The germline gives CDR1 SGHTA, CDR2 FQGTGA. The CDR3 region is CASSLSRPDTQYF. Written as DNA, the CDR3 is TGTGCCAGCAGCTTAAGCCGGCCAGATACGCAGTATTTT. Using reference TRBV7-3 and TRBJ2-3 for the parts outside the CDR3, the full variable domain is GAGVSQTPSNKVTEKGKYVELRCDPISGHTALYWYRQSLGQGPEFLIYFQGTGAADDSGLPNDRFFAVRPEGSVSTLKIQRTERGDSAVYLCASSLSRPDTQYFGPGTRLTVL.